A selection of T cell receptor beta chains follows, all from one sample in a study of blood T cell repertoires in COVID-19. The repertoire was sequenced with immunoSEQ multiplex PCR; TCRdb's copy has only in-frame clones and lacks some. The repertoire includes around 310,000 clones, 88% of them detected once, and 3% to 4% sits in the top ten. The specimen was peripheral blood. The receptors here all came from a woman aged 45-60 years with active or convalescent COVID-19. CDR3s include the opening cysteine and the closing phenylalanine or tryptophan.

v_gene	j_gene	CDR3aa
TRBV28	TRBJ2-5	CASSGTPRETQYF
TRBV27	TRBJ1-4	CANPGEKLFF
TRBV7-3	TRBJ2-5	CASSLGALVQETQYF
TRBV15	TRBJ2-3	CATNQGQPTDTQYF
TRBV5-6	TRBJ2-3	CASSHRGSTDTQYF
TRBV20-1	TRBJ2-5	CSASRVEETQYF
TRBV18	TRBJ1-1	CASSPGEGTEAFF
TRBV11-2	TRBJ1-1	CASSLFGLTVPPLNTEAFF
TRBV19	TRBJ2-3	CASSTAGGLTDTQYF
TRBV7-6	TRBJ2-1	CASSLVGASSYNEQFF
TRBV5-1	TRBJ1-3	CASSLDGGGGNTIYF
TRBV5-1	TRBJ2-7	CASSLGTVSYEQYF
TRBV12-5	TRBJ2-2	CASGWLTGAAGELFF
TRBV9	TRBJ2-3	CASSVVGTSTDTQYF
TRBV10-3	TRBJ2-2	CAISTSSGRDTGELFF
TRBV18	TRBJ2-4	CASSPTAERAKNIQYF
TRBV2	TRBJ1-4	CASSIRQGATNEKLFF
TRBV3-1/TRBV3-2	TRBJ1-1	CASSPSGTEAFF
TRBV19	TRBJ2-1	CASRRGSSYNEQFF
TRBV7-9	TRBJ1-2	CASSYSQGALRSYGYTF
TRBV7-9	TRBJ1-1	CASSFGGGNTEAFF
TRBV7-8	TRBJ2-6	CASSLGGGNARTGVLTF
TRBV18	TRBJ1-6	CASSPARSNNSPLHF
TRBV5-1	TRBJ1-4	CASSLALDRRGEKLFF
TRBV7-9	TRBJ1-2	CASSLALPGNLYGYTF
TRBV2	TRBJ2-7	CASSGEAYEQYF
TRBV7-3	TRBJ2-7	CASSPSGGGHYEQYF
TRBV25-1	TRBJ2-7	CASSECGTGSCYEQYF